This T cell receptor (beta chain) was documented in a study of human T cells and chemical hapten exposure. Study-level results: A positive correlation with patch test score was shown by PT1 expanded TCR counts.

This clonotype was seen many times. The antigen remains unidentified. The germline V and J ends were trimmed by 5 bases and 8 bases, with 13 bases remaining between them. This CDR3 is built from 14 residues. Specified time point: patch test 1, 2 weeks after DPC sensitization. Noted treatment: therapeutic diphenylcyclopropenone sensitization with weekly scalp DPC. Unfractionated whole blood was the source of the extracted total RNA. Donors were 18 to 70-year-old alopecia patients suitable for DPC. The library gave individual cDNA molecules unique molecular identifiers. TCRdb called the RACE reads again in MiXCR, with one record for every CDR3 protein. The repertoire includes 42,000 or so distinct CDR3 sequences, about 4.2% of them detected once, and about a quarter sits in the top ten.

This sequence originates from a man aged 45-60 years with alopecia areata. Some clones in this sample may be carry-over from other donors' samples. The sequenced sample was whole blood, obtained in connection with sensitization to the hapten diphenylcyclopropenone (DPC). The chain has TRBV12-3 or TRBV12-4 and TRBJ1-6; D call uncertain. This CDR3 is CASSLDDGYSPLHF. The CDR3 DNA is TGTGCCAGCAGTCTAGACGACGGATATTCACCCCTCCACTTT.